This T cell receptor (beta chain) was obtained from a study of spatial heterogeneity in lung cancer. Across the whole study: Fewer alpha-chain than beta-chain sequences were consistently detected. General observations from the study: Higher tumor mutation counts went along with higher counts of expanded intratumoral alpha and beta TCRs. Counts for ubiquitous and regional expanded TCRs went along with ubiquitous and regional nonsynonymous mutations, respectively.

Documented time point: sample taken at primary tumor resection. The input material, whole RNA from tumor, nontumor lung or frozen PBMC, was sequenced unsorted. CDR1 and CDR2 from the germline V gene are SNHLY and FYNNEI. Trimming took off 6 bases at V and 2 bases at J, with 12 bases between the two ends. This CDR3 is 14 amino acids long. This clonotype has ten or more counts. The antigen remains undetermined. Unique molecular identifiers tagged every individual TCR cDNA molecule. TCRdb re-called the 5' RACE reads through MiXCR, storing one row per CDR3 protein. This table holds 21,000 or so distinct CDR3 sequences, 5% to 7% found once.

The source of this sequence is a male donor with early-stage non-small cell lung cancer. Source: lung tumor tissue, taken at surgery. The rearrangement joins TRBV2 to TRBJ2-3; D is perhaps TRBD1 (6 bases). CDR3: CASRAGQLTDTQYF. The CDR3 nucleotides read TGTGCCAGCAGGGCCGGACAGCTCACAGATACGCAGTATTTT.